The rows below give T cell receptor beta chains drawn from one sample of a study of cytomegalovirus exposure and HLA in healthy donors. Clones were sequenced by immunoSEQ multiplex PCR, and TCRdb holds only the in-frame ones, with some missing. The top ten clones hold approximately 5.1% of a sample with roughly 140,000 clones, roughly three quarters of them seen once. The specimen sequenced was PBMCs. These receptors all stem from a male donor in good health and CMV-seronegative. The CDR3 runs from the conserved cysteine through the conserved F or W. A D gene is named only where the DNA matches it firmly. Rows give clone size only sometimes, using once, few, many, or a class for an expanded clone.

abundance: once
d_gene: TRBD2
v_gene: TRBV5-1
j_gene: TRBJ2-1
CDR3aa: CASSSLGERGGSEQFF
CDR3nt: TGCGCCAGCAGCTCCCTCGGGGAGCGGGGGGGGAGTGAGCAGTTCTTC

abundance: few
d_gene: TRBD2
v_gene: TRBV19
j_gene: TRBJ2-2
CDR3aa: CASSITSGGRNTGELFF
CDR3nt: TGTGCCAGTAGTATCACTAGCGGGGGGCGGAACACCGGGGAGCTGTTTTTT

abundance: NA
d_gene: NA
v_gene: TRBV27
j_gene: TRBJ2-1
CDR3aa: CASSLSPYNEQFF
CDR3nt: TGTGCCAGCAGTCTCTCCCCCTACAATGAGCAGTTCTTC

abundance: NA
d_gene: NA
v_gene: TRBV7-2
j_gene: TRBJ2-1
CDR3aa: CASGTLGVAANEQFF
CDR3nt: TGTGCCAGCGGCACCTTGGGAGTGGCCGCCAATGAGCAGTTCTTC

abundance: NA
d_gene: NA
v_gene: TRBV11-1
j_gene: TRBJ2-7
CDR3aa: CASSQESYEQYF
CDR3nt: TGTGCCAGCAGCCAGGAATCCTACGAGCAGTACTTC

abundance: NA
d_gene: TRBD2
v_gene: TRBV7-3
j_gene: TRBJ2-3
CDR3aa: CASSLMPGGPDTQYF
CDR3nt: TGTGCCAGCAGCTTAATGCCGGGGGGACCAGATACGCAGTATTTT

abundance: once
d_gene: NA
v_gene: TRBV4-1
j_gene: TRBJ2-3
CDR3aa: CASSSLMGSSTDTQYF
CDR3nt: TGCGCCAGCAGCTCTCTGATGGGGAGTAGCACAGATACGCAGTATTTT

abundance: NA
d_gene: TRBD2
v_gene: TRBV6-5
j_gene: TRBJ2-1
CDR3aa: CASRSAGGFYNEQFF
CDR3nt: TGTGCCAGCAGGTCAGCGGGGGGGTTCTACAATGAGCAGTTCTTC

abundance: NA
d_gene: NA
v_gene: TRBV5-6
j_gene: TRBJ1-5
CDR3aa: CASSLGAGEGQPQHF
CDR3nt: TGTGCCAGCAGCTTAGGTGCAGGGGAAGGGCAGCCCCAGCATTTT

abundance: few
d_gene: NA
v_gene: TRBV4-3
j_gene: TRBJ2-7
CDR3aa: CASSQDPDAGVREQYF
CDR3nt: TGCGCCAGCAGCCAAGATCCTGACGCCGGGGTGCGCGAGCAGTACTTC

abundance: few
d_gene: NA
v_gene: TRBV7-2
j_gene: TRBJ1-6
CDR3aa: CASSPNINSPLHF
CDR3nt: TGTGCCAGCAGCCCCAACATTAATTCACCCCTCCACTTT

abundance: NA
d_gene: TRBD1
v_gene: TRBV19
j_gene: TRBJ2-5
CDR3aa: CASSSGQGIVETQYF
CDR3nt: TGTGCCAGTAGTTCCGGACAGGGGATAGTGGAGACCCAGTACTTC

abundance: NA
d_gene: NA
v_gene: TRBV7-3
j_gene: TRBJ2-2
CDR3aa: CASSMDRGGTGELFF
CDR3nt: TGTGCCAGCAGCATGGACCGGGGAGGCACCGGGGAGCTGTTTTTT

abundance: once
d_gene: TRBD2
v_gene: TRBV4-3
j_gene: TRBJ2-3
CDR3aa: CASSQKWTGTSGASTDTQYF
CDR3nt: TGCGCCAGCAGCCAAAAATGGACCGGGACTAGCGGAGCTAGCACAGATACGCAGTATTTT

abundance: few
d_gene: NA
v_gene: TRBV7-6
j_gene: TRBJ1-3
CDR3aa: CASSLQYSGNTIYF
CDR3nt: TGTGCCAGCAGCTTGCAGTACTCTGGAAACACCATATATTTT

abundance: NA
d_gene: NA
v_gene: TRBV7-2
j_gene: TRBJ1-1
CDR3aa: CASSLDLGPNTEAFF
CDR3nt: TGTGCCAGCAGCTTAGATCTGGGGCCGAACACTGAAGCTTTCTTT

abundance: NA
d_gene: NA
v_gene: TRBV27
j_gene: TRBJ1-6
CDR3aa: CASSLRGPVYNSPLHF
CDR3nt: TGTGCCAGCAGTTTAAGGGGCCCTGTTTATAATTCACCCCTCCACTTT

abundance: NA
d_gene: NA
v_gene: TRBV7-6
j_gene: TRBJ2-1
CDR3aa: CASSFELVSEQFF
CDR3nt: TGTGCCAGCAGCTTCGAACTAGTGAGTGAGCAGTTCTTC

abundance: once
d_gene: NA
v_gene: TRBV4-1
j_gene: TRBJ1-2
CDR3aa: CASSQEPRGIYGYTF
CDR3nt: TGCGCCAGCAGCCAAGAGCCTCGGGGGATCTATGGCTACACCTTC